This record looks at one T cell receptor (beta chain) sequence and its context. The antigen remains undetermined. The study ran its PCR with 60 Vbeta and 13 Jbeta primers. The data were produced by immunoSEQ multiplex PCR, yet TCRdb's version contains in-frame clones alone and is incomplete. The sample totals 45,000 to 50,000 clones. V lost 2 bases to trimming and J lost 6 bases, with 11 bases between them. Germline loops: CDR1 MNHEY, CDR2 SVGAGI. This CDR3 spans 15 amino acids. This sample is part of a study of cytomegalovirus exposure and HLA in healthy donors. Study outcomes and limitations: Some V segments, including TRBV6-2 and TRBV6-3, were excluded as indistinguishable. Accurate prediction of HLA-A and HLA-B alleles (for most subjects) was reportedly achieved from TCR beta sequences.

The rearrangement links TRBV6-5 to TRBJ1-6; possible D gene TRBD1, 5 bases. The sample comprised PBMCs. The receptor was isolated from a male donor in good health and CMV-seronegative. The CDR3 DNA sequence: TGTGCCAGCAGTTACGGTGCGGGGACTAATTCACCCCTCCACTTT. This translates into CASSYGAGTNSPLHF.